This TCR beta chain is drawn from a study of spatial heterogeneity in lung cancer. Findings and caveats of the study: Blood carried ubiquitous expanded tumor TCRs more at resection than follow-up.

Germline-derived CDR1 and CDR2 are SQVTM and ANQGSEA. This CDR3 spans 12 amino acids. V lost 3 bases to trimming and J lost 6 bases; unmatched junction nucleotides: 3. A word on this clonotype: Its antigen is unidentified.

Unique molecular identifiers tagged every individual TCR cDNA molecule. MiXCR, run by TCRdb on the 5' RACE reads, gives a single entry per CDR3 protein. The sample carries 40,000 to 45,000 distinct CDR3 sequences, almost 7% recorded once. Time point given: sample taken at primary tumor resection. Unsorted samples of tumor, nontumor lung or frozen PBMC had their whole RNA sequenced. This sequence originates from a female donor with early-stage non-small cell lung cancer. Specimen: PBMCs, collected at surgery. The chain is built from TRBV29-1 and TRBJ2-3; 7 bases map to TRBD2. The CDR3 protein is CSVDSGADTQYF. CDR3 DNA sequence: TGCAGCGTTGACAGCGGGGCCGATACGCAGTATTTT.